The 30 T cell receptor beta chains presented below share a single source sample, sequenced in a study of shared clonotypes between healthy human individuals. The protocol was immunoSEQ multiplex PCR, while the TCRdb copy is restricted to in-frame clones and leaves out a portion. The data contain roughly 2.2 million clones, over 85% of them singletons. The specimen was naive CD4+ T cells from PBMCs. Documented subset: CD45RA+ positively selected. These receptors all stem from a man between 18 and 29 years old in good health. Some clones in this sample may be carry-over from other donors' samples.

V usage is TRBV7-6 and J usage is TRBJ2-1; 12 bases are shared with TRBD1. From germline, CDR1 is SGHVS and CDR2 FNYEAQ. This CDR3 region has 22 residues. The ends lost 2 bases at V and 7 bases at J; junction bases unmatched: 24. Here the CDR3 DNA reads TGTGCCAGCAGCTTATCGCCTACATGGTATGGGACAGGGGGCGGTATGTTTAATGAGCAGTTCTTC. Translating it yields CASSLSPTWYGTGGGMFNEQFF. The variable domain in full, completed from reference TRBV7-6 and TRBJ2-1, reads GAGVSQSPRYKVTKRGQDVALRCDPISGHVSLYWYRQALGQGPEFLTYFNYEAQQDKSGLPNDRFSAERPEGSISTLTIQRTEQRDSAMYRCASSLSPTWYGTGGGMFNEQFFGPGTRLTVL.

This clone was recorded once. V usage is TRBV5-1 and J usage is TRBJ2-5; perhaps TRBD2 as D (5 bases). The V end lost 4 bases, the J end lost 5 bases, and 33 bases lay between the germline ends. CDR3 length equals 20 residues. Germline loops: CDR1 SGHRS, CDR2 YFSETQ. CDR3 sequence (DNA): TGCGCCAGCAGCCTGGCCGAATGGGATGGGGAGAGGGTTTCGTGGGAGACCCAGTACTTC. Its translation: CASSLAEWDGERVSWETQYF.

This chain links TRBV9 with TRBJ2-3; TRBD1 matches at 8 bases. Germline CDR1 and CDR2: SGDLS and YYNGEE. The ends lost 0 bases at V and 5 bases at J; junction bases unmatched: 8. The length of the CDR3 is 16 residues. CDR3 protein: CASSVAIQGAVDTQYF. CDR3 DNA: TGTGCCAGCAGCGTAGCTATCCAGGGGGCTGTAGATACGCAGTATTTT. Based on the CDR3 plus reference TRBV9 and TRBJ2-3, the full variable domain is DSGVTQTPKHLITATGQRVTLRCSPRSGDLSVYWYQQSLDQGLQFLIQYYNGEERAKGNILERFSAQQFPDLHSELNLSSLELGDSALYFCASSVAIQGAVDTQYFGPGTRLTVL.

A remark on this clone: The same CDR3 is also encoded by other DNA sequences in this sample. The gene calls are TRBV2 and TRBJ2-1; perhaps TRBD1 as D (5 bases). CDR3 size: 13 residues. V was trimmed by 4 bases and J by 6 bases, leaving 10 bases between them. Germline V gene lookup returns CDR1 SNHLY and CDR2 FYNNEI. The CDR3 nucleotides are TGTGCCAGCAGTGGGGGCCTAGGCAATGAGCAGTTCTTC. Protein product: CASSGGLGNEQFF. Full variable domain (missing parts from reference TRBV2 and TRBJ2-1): EPEVTQTPSHQVTQMGQEVILRCVPISNHLYFYWYRQILGQKVEFLVSFYNNEISEKSEIFDDQFSVERPDGSNFTLKIRSTKLEDSAMYFCASSGGLGNEQFFGPGTRLTVL.

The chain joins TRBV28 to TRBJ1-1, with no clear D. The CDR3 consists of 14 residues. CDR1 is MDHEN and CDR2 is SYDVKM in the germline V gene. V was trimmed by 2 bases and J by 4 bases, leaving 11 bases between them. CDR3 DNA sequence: TGTGCCAGCAGTTTAGTCGAGGAAGGCACTGAAGCTTTCTTT. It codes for CASSLVEEGTEAFF.

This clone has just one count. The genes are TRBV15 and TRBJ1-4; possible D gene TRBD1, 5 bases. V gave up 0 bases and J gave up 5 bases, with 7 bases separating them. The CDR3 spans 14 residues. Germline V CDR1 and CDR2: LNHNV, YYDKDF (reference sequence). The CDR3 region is CATSRDRGNEKLFF. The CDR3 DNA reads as TGTGCCACCAGCAGAGATCGGGGGAATGAAAAACTGTTTTTT.

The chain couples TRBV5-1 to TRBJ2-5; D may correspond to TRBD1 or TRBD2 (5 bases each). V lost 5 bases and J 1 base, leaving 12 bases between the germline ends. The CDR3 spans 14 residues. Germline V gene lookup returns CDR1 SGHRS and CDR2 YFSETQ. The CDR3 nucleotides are TGCGCCAGCAGTCCGGGGCCGACCCAAGAGACCCAGTACTTC. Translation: CASSPGPTQETQYF. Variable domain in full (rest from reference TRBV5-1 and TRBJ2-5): KAGVTQTPRYLIKTRGQQVTLSCSPISGHRSVSWYQQTPGQGLQFLFEYFSETQRNKGNFPGRFSGRQFSNSRSEMNVSTLELGDSALYLCASSPGPTQETQYFGPGTRLLVL.

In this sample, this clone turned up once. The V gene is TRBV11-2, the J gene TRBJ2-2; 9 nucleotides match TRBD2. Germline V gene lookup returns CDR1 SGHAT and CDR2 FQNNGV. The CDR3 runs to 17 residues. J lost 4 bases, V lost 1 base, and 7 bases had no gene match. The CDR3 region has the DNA TGTGCCAGCAGCTTAGGGGGTAGCGGGAGCGGCACCGGGGAGCTGTTTTTT. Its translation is CASSLGGSGSGTGELFF.

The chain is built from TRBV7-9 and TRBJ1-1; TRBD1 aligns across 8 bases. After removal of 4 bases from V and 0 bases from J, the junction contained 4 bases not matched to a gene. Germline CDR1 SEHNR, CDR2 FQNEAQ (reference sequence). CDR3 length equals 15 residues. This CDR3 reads CASSSPTGVNTEAFF. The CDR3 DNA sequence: TGTGCCAGCAGCTCACCGACAGGGGTGAACACTGAAGCTTTCTTT. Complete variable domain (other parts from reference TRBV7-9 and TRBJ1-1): DTGVSQNPRHKITKRGQNVTFRCDPISEHNRLYWYRQTLGQGPEFLTYFQNEAQLEKSRLLSDRFSAERPKGSFSTLEIQRTEQGDSAMYLCASSSPTGVNTEAFFGQGTRLTVV.

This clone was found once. The chain's CDR3 is CASSGLTPDGFHEQYF. The CDR3 nucleotides are TGTGCCAGCAGTGGCCTCACCCCGGACGGGTTCCACGAGCAGTACTTC. The chain uses TRBV25-1 and TRBJ2-7; D is undetermined. Germline V CDR1 and CDR2: MGHDK, SYGVNS. The CDR3 is made up of 16 amino acids. The V and J ends lost 4 bases and 5 bases respectively, with 21 bases between them.

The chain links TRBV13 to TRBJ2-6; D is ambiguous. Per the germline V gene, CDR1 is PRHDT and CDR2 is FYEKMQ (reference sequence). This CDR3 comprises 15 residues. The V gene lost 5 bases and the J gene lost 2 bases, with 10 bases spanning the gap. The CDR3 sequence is CASSPMRAGANVLTF. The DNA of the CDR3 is TGTGCCAGCAGCCCGATGCGCGCTGGGGCCAACGTCCTGACTTTC.

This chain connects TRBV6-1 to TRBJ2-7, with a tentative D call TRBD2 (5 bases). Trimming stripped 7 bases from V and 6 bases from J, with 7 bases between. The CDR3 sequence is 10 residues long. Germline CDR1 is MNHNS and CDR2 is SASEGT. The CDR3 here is CASTGSEQYF. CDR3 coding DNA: TGTGCCAGCACTGGGAGCGAGCAGTACTTC.

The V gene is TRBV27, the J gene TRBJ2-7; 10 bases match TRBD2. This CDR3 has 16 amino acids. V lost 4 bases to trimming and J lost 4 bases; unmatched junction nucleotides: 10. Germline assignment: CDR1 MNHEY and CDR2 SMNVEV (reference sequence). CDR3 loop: CASSSPSASGSYEQYF. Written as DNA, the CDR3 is TGTGCCAGCAGTTCCCCCTCGGCTAGCGGGAGTTACGAGCAGTACTTC.

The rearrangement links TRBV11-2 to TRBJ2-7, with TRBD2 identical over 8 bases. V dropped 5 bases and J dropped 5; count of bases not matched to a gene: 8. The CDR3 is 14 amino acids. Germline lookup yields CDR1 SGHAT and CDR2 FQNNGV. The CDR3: CASSPGREGNEQYF. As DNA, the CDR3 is TGTGCCAGCAGCCCCGGGAGGGAAGGGAACGAGCAGTACTTC.

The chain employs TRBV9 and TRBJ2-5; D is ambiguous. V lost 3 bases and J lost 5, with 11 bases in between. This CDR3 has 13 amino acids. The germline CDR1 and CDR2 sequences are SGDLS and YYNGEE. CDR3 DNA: TGTGCCAGCAGCGCCCTCCCCATGGAGACCCAGTACTTC. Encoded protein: CASSALPMETQYF.

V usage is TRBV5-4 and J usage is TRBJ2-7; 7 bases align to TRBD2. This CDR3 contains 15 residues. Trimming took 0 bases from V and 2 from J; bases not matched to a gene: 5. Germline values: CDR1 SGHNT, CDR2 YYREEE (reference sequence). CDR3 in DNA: TGTGCCAGCAGCTTGGGACTAGCAGTCACCTACGAGCAGTACTTC. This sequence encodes CASSLGLAVTYEQYF.

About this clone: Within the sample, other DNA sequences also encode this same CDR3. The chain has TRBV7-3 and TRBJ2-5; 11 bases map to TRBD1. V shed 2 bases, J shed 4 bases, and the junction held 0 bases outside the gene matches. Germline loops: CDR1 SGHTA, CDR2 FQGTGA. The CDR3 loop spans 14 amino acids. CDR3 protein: CASSLGTGGETQYF. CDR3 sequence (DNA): TGTGCCAGCAGCTTAGGGACAGGGGGAGAGACCCAGTACTTC. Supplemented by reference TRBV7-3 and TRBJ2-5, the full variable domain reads GAGVSQTPSNKVTEKGKYVELRCDPISGHTALYWYRQSLGQGPEFLIYFQGTGAADDSGLPNDRFFAVRPEGSVSTLKIQRTERGDSAVYLCASSLGTGGETQYFGPGTRLLVL.

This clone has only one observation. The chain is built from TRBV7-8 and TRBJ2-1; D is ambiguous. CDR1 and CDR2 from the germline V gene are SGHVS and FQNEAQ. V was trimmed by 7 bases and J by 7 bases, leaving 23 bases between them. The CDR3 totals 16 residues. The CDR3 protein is CASISPADFPRNEQFF. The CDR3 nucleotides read TGTGCCAGCATCTCCCCGGCTGACTTCCCTCGAAATGAGCAGTTCTTC. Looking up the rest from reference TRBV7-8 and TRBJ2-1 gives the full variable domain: GAGVSQSPRYKVAKRGQDVALRCDPISGHVSLFWYQQALGQGPEFLTYFQNEAQLDKSGLPSDRFFAERPEGSVSTLKIQRTQQEDSAVYLCASISPADFPRNEQFFGPGTRLTVL.

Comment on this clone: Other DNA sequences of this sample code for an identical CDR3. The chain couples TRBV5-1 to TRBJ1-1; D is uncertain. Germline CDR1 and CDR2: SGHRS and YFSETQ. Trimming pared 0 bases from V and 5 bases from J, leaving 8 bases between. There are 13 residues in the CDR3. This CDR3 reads CASSLAGRTEAFF. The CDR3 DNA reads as TGCGCCAGCAGCTTGGCCGGGCGAACTGAAGCTTTCTTT.

The CDR3 region is CASSPQLAGGRGLYNEQFF. In DNA form, the CDR3 reads TGTGCCAGCAGCCCCCAACTAGCGGGAGGGCGAGGGCTCTACAATGAGCAGTTCTTC. This sequence joins TRBV7-2 and TRBJ2-1; 13 positions match TRBD2. The CDR3 is 19 amino acids. Germline CDR1 and CDR2: SGHTA and FQGNSA. Losses at the gene ends were 5 bases for V and 3 bases for J; bases not matched to a gene: 13.

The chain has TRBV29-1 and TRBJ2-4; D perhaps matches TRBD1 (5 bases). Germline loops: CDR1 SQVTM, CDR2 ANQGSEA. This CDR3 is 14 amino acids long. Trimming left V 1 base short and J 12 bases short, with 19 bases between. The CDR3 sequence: CSVEVGQGDGHQYF. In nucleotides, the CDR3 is TGCAGCGTTGAAGTTGGGCAGGGCGACGGTCATCAGTACTTC.

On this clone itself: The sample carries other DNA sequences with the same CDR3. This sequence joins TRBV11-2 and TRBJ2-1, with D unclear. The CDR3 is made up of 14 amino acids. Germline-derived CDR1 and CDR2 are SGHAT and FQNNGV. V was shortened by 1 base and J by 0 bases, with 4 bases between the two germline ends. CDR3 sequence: CASSLAGSYNEQFF. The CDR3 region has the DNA TGTGCCAGCAGCTTAGCGGGCTCCTACAATGAGCAGTTCTTC.

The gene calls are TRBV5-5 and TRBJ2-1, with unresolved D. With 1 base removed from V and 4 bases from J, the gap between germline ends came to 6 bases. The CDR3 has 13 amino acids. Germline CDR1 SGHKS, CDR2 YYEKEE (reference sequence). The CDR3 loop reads CASSLQVYNEQFF. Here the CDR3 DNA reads TGTGCCAGCAGCTTGCAAGTGTACAATGAGCAGTTCTTC. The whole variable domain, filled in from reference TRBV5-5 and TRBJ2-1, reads DAGVTQSPTHLIKTRGQQVTLRCSPISGHKSVSWYQQVLGQGPQFIFQYYEKEERGRGNFPDRFSARQFPNYSSELNVNALLLGDSALYLCASSLQVYNEQFFGPGTRLTVL.

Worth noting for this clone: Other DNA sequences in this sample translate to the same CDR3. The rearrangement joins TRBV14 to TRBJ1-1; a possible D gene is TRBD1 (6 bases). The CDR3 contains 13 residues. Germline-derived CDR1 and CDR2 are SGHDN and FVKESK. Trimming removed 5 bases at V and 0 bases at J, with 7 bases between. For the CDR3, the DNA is TGTGCCAGCAGCAGGACAGTGAACACTGAAGCTTTCTTT. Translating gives CASSRTVNTEAFF.

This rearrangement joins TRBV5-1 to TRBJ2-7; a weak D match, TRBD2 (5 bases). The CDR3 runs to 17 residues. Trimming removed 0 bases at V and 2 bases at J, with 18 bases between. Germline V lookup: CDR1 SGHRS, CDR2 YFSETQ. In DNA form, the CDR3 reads TGCGCCAGCAGCTTGGGCCCGGGGAGCCGACCTCCCTACGAGCAGTACTTC. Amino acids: CASSLGPGSRPPYEQYF.

The chain's CDR3 is CASSYTGHVNYGYTF. CDR3 nucleotides: TGTGCCAGCAGCTATACAGGGCATGTCAACTATGGCTACACCTTC. The gene calls are TRBV5-5 and TRBJ1-2; D is possibly TRBD1 (6 bases). Trimming stripped 3 bases from V and 2 bases from J, with 14 bases between. CDR1 is SGHKS and CDR2 is YYEKEE in the germline V gene (reference sequence). The CDR3 is made up of 15 amino acids.

CDR3 bases: TGCAGCGTTGTAGGGACAGCCTACGAGCAGTACTTC. Protein: CSVVGTAYEQYF. V gene TRBV29-1 combines with J gene TRBJ2-7; 7 nucleotides match TRBD1. The CDR3 totals 12 residues. Trimming removed 4 bases from V and 2 bases from J; junction bases left unmatched: 2. Germline V gives CDR1 SQVTM, CDR2 ANQGSEA.

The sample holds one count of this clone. CDR3: CASNGQGFMYEQYF. CDR3 DNA: TGTGCCAGCAACGGACAGGGGTTTATGTACGAGCAGTACTTC. The V call is TRBV2, the J call TRBJ2-7, with 9 bases matching TRBD1. Unmatched junction bases numbered 8, after V lost 7 bases and J lost 4 bases. CDR3 length equals 14 residues. CDR1 is SNHLY, CDR2 FYNNEI, per germline.

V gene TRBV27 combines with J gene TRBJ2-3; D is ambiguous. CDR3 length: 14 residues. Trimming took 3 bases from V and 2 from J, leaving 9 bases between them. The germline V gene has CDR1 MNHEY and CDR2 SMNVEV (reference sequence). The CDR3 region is CASSFWGYTDTQYF. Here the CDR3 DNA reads TGTGCCAGCAGTTTTTGGGGATACACAGATACGCAGTATTTT.

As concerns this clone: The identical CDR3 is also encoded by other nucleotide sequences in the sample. The CDR3 loop reads CASSVVQGTEAFF. For the CDR3, the DNA is TGTGCCAGCAGCGTAGTTCAGGGGACTGAAGCTTTCTTT. The genes are TRBV9 and TRBJ1-1, with D possibly being TRBD1 (6 bases). Germline V gene sequence: CDR1 SGDLS, CDR2 YYNGEE. The CDR3 loop spans 13 amino acids. V lost 0 bases and J lost 5, with 8 bases in between. Based on the CDR3 plus reference TRBV9 and TRBJ1-1, the full variable domain is DSGVTQTPKHLITATGQRVTLRCSPRSGDLSVYWYQQSLDQGLQFLIQYYNGEERAKGNILERFSAQQFPDLHSELNLSSLELGDSALYFCASSVVQGTEAFFGQGTRLTVV.